Listed here is a single T cell receptor beta chain. The CDR3 totals 13 residues. Between the trimmed V and J ends, which lost 3 bases and 4 bases, there was a span of 10 bases. Germline CDR1 reads SGHRS; CDR2 reads YFSETQ. The sample comes from a study of blood T cell repertoires in COVID-19. In the study overall: COVID-19 samples from acute and convalescent phases originated in the United States, Italy and Spain. PBMCs, B-cell-depleted T cells, or T cells provided the cDNA or gDNA that made up the material.

Original analysis: Amplification from reference gene primers served as the basis for estimated nucleated cell counts. This table comes from immunoSEQ multiplex PCR, and its TCRdb copy is limited to in-frame clones, with some not included. V and J calls and clone size follow that table, whereas D and trimming were derived from the DNA. The table records approximately 200,000 clones, about 80% of them present only once. This TCR came from a woman aged 80 or over with COVID-19, enrolled during active disease. Sequenced sample: peripheral blood. The chain is built from TRBV5-1 and TRBJ1-1, with D perhaps TRBD1 (6 bases). CDR3 amino acids: CASSSQGSTEAFF. The CDR3 region has the DNA TGCGCCAGCAGCTCTCAGGGGTCCACTGAAGCTTTCTTT.